The sequence of this TCR beta chain was determined in a study of blood T cell repertoires in COVID-19. Turning to the study itself: Spain, Italy and the United States supplied samples that represented acute and convalescent COVID-19. T cells, B-cell-depleted T cells, or PBMCs supplied cDNA or gDNA.

The CDR3 spans 15 residues. Germline lookup yields CDR1 MNHEY and CDR2 SVGEGT. The V segment lost 4 bases and the J segment 5 bases; nucleotides outside the gene matches: 10. Some clones are missing from TCRdb's copy, which holds only in-frame ones; the method was immunoSEQ multiplex PCR. This sample has fewer than 250,000 clones, with approximately 85% found just once. Enrollees, about 18 to 89 years old, lived in 20 to 25 US areas. The sample was PBMCs or T cells enriched from blood (not recorded which). This chain uses TRBV6-2 or TRBV6-3 with TRBJ1-2, with TRBD1 matching over 7 bases. This TCR was recovered from a woman aged 50 to 65 with acute COVID-19. As DNA, the CDR3 is TGTGCCAGCAGTTCTTCACGGGACAGAAGATATGGCTACACCTTC. Translated, it gives CASSSSRDRRYGYTF.